This T cell receptor (beta chain) was profiled in a study of shared clonotypes between healthy human individuals (dated by TCRdb to 2020 to 2021). Study-wide context: A few men and two women, aged 18 to 49 years, made up the cohort. The study deeply sequenced blood TCR repertoires of roughly five healthy adults to estimate repertoire size and the extent of clonotype sharing between individuals. Each donor's leukapheresis produced roughly between roughly 0.9 and 8.9 billion PBMCs. Per donor, three plates each were used for CD4 naive and CD4 memory, two for CD8 naive, and one for CD8 memory. To increase sequencing depth and limit assay-specific biases, TCR repertoire library preparation and sequencing were carried out by different laboratories using diverse techniques.

V is trimmed back by 5 bases and J by 2 bases, and the junction contains 16 bases that no gene match accounts for. The CDR3, from cysteine to phenylalanine, totals 19 residues. CDR3 DNA only is kept here, 57 bases in frame from base 1. Reading the germline V gene gives CDR1 MDHEN and CDR2 SYDVKM. With respect to this clone: Its target antigen remains unknown. It has no much larger one-base neighbor in the sample; base qualities were not kept.

The donors were healthy, HIV-negative adults with no recently reported acute infections or vaccinations. All donors were Caucasian adults living in Nashville, Tennessee, USA. CD4+ T cells were enriched through magnetic negative selection, after which naive cells were positively selected on CD45RA and the remaining negative fraction served as the memory subset. Blood was obtained by leukapheresis, after which PBMCs were separated by Ficoll-Histopaque density gradient centrifugation and cryopreserved in liquid nitrogen vapor phase. Analytical flow cytometry was used to check the purity and quantity of every magnetically sorted T cell population. Genomic DNA was isolated from every sorted fraction and measured by UV absorbance on a Nanodrop 2000c. Broader findings and caveats from the paper: Rarefaction of sorted-subset datasets indicated incomplete sequencing despite the large sequencing depth. Estimated clonotype richness was generally larger for naive than for memory subsets. Based on pairwise subsampling, the degree of clonotype sharing among donors was expected to be affected by sequencing depth. Sharing across several donors was observed for roughly 5.4% of naive CD4, about 3.2% of naive CD8, 2.3% of memory CD4, and roughly 0.43% of memory CD8 clonotypes. Higher generation probabilities were observed for clonotypes shared by all four sorted-subset donors than for non-shared clonotypes. Because the study included only a small number of donors, the genetic and exposure-history diversity represented was limited. Only blood was sampled, and tissue TCR repertoires likely differ from those in blood.

TCR CDR3 regions were amplified from genomic DNA by multiplex PCR using the deep immunoSEQ assay. For each cell subset, the extracted genomic DNA was distributed evenly across all wells of several immunoSEQ 96-well plates, and each plate served as one replicate. For sorted subsets, 200 to 250 ng of genomic DNA, equivalent to some 33,000 T cell genomes, went into each replicate PCR. Purified libraries were quantified with a Qubit 3.0 fluorometer, sized on a Bioanalyzer 2100, and re-quantified with the KAPA Library Quantification kit. Each immunoSEQ 96-well plate was sequenced on its own single-read 150-cycle Illumina NextSeq 550 flow cell. The authors' analysis ran thus. Because the immunoSEQ output included only junctional sequences and no quality scores, the filtering could not be the same as the filtering used for full-length reads. To assign V/J genes and CDR3, sequences were annotated against IMGT germline references using PyIR, a Python wrapper for IgBLAST v1.9. Any read was removed if the V/J assignment was weak (E-value above 1e-6), the CDR3 was missing, or the read contained stop codons, out-of-frame junctions, or ambiguous translated residues. V3J clonotypes were defined as sequences sharing the same inferred V gene, J gene, and CDR3 amino acid sequence. To compute the percentage overlap between repertoires, the number of shared unique clonotypes was divided by the size of the smaller repertoire. Richness of each repertoire was evaluated using RTK rarefaction, the Chao1 estimator, and Recon v2.1 estimates of unobserved clonotypes. OLGA was used to compute generation probabilities for all TCRbeta clonotypes that the gDNA method yielded from a few donors. TCRdb holds this immuneACCESS table with in-frame rearrangements only. Some clones are missing; in checked studies, unresolved V genes explain under half, and the rest has no known cause. The D gene and trimming were derived from the DNA, and the V and J assignments and clone size from that table. Within this sample are 1.4 million to 1.5 million clones, with approximately 97% of them counted one time only. In total, the top ten clones hold approximately 1% of the sample.

Sequencing input: naive CD4+ T cells sorted from blood. The sample's cell subset or site label is to be understood as: CD45RA+ positively selected. This sequence was found in a man aged 25 to 40 in good health. Recombination connected TRBV28 to TRBJ2-4, with TRBD1 identical over 9 junction bases. The CDR3 is CASSPTRPGQGRSKNIQYF. The DNA reads TGTGCCAGCAGTCCTACGCGGCCGGGACAGGGTCGGTCCAAAAACATTCAGTACTTC.